This TCR beta chain is drawn from a study of CD4 T cell repertoires in COVID-19. For the study at large: After nine to ten days of IL-2 expansion, CFSE-low cells were relabeled and restimulated with other coronavirus spikes.

TCRdb keeps only in-frame clones here, not all; method: immunoSEQ multiplex PCR. The sample has 20,000 or so clones; over 85% are singletons. These memory T cells were uncultured and sequenced directly after ex vivo isolation. The CDR3 contains 17 residues. Germline V gene data show CDR1 as MDHEN and CDR2 as SYDVKM. Trimming pared 2 bases from V and 2 bases from J, leaving 16 bases between. This sequence was found in a human donor who had COVID-19. The V gene is TRBV28, the J gene TRBJ1-5, with D uncertain. Sequenced material: circulating follicular helper CD4+ T cells (cTfh) from blood, taken before the COVID-19 pandemic. CDR3 sequence reads: CASSLRMRPAGNQPQHF. The DNA for the CDR3 is TGTGCCAGCAGTTTAAGGATGAGGCCGGCGGGCAATCAGCCCCAGCATTTT.